This entry describes one TCR beta chain. Clones were read by immunoSEQ multiplex PCR, and TCRdb kept only the in-frame ones, dropping some. The sample holds fewer than 150,000 clones, about 93% seen once. This sample is part of a study of T cell responses to AZD1222 COVID-19 vaccine. V lost 0 bases, J lost 0 bases, and 12 bases lay in between. Germline V gene sequence: CDR1 LGHNA, CDR2 YNFKEQ. CDR3 length: 17 residues. This chain links TRBV4-2 with TRBJ1-5; D gene ambiguous. The sequences come from peripheral blood, collected 28 days after the second AZD1222 dose. The TCR sequence derives from an adult who received the AZD1222 COVID-19 vaccine. The CDR3 spells CASSQDAAGGSNQPQHF. Written as DNA, the CDR3 is TGTGCCAGCAGCCAAGATGCGGCAGGAGGTAGCAATCAGCCCCAGCATTTT.